A selection of T cell receptor beta chains follows, all from one sample in a study of blood T cell repertoires in COVID-19. The protocol was immunoSEQ multiplex PCR, while the TCRdb copy is restricted to in-frame clones and leaves out a portion. The repertoire holds tens of thousands of clones, with about 85% as singletons. The sequenced sample was peripheral blood. These receptors were obtained from a man aged 40-49 years with active COVID-19. CDR3s include the opening cysteine and the closing phenylalanine or tryptophan. The order of the fields is J gene, V gene, clone size, D gene, CDR3 DNA, CDR3 protein. A D gene is named only where the DNA matches it firmly. Only some rows state a clone size, as once, few, many or a class for expanded clones.

>TRBJ2-7|TRBV19|-|-
TGTGCCAGTAGTTCCCTGGCAGGGCCCTACGAGCAGTACTTC
CASSSLAGPYEQYF
>TRBJ2-7|TRBV10-2|-|TRBD2
TGCGCCAGCCGGGGGGGGCAGGGGAAAAGCTACGAGCAGTACTTC
CASRGGQGKSYEQYF
>TRBJ1-5|TRBV19|few|TRBD1
TGTGCCGTCTCCGGGACAGGGGGCGAGCAGCCCCAGCATTTT
CAVSGTGGEQPQHF
>TRBJ1-3|TRBV2|-|-
TGTGCCAGCGGGTATCGGTCAGGGGCTGGAAACACCATATATTTT
CASGYRSGAGNTIYF
>TRBJ2-1|TRBV28|-|-
TGTGCCAGCAGTTTAGGTTGGGCAGGAACACGGGAGCAGTTCTTC
CASSLGWAGTREQFF
>TRBJ1-4|TRBV27|-|-
TGTGCCAGCAGTTTAAGGTCGCAGGTTAATGAAAAACTGTTTTTT
CASSLRSQVNEKLFF
>TRBJ2-2|TRBV7-9|few|-
TGTGCCAGCAGCCATCTAACCGGGGAGCTGTTTTTT
CASSHLTGELFF
>TRBJ2-1|TRBV4-1|-|TRBD2
TGCGCCAGCAGTACCGGGACTAACAATGAGCAGTTCTTC
CASSTGTNNEQFF
>TRBJ2-1|TRBV12-3/TRBV12-4|-|TRBD2
TGTGCCAGTAAGCGGGAGGGGAACAATGAGCAGTTCTTC
CASKREGNNEQFF
>TRBJ2-5|TRBV5-1|-|-
TGCGCCAGCAGCTTGGGCTCGACAGGGGAGGGGGAGACCCAGTACTTC
CASSLGSTGEGETQYF
>TRBJ2-7|TRBV29-1|-|TRBD1
TGCAGCGCCATACCGGGACAGGGGAGCGGCGAGCAGTACTTC
CSAIPGQGSGEQYF
>TRBJ2-3|TRBV29-1|-|-
TGCAGCCTCGGGTCTACCCGCACAGATACGCAGTATTTT
CSLGSTRTDTQYF
>TRBJ1-1|TRBV7-8|-|-
TGTGCCAGCAGCTTATCGGCTGAAGCTTTCTTT
CASSLSAEAFF
>TRBJ2-2|TRBV14|-|TRBD2
TGTGCCAGCAGCCAAGATGGGGGGGTGAACACCGGGGAGCTGTTTTTT
CASSQDGGVNTGELFF
>TRBJ1-1|TRBV6-5|-|-
TGTGCCAGCAGTTACCCCCCGACTGAAGCTTTCTTT
CASSYPPTEAFF
>TRBJ2-5|TRBV15|-|TRBD2
TGTGCCACCAGCAGGGAACCGGGACTAGCGGGAGTTGCGACCCAGTACTTC
CATSREPGLAGVATQYF
>TRBJ1-1|TRBV7-6|once|TRBD1
TGTGCCAGCAGCTTATGGGCAGGGGGCAGGGGGGTTGAAGCTTTCTTT
CASSLWAGGRGVEAFF
>TRBJ2-5|TRBV11-2|-|-
TGTGCCAGCAGCTTAAGGGCCAGGGGAGGGCCAGAGACCCAGTACTTC
CASSLRARGGPETQYF
>TRBJ1-1|TRBV4-1|-|-
TGCACCAGCAGCCAACTCCCTTTGGGGGGGAACACTGAAGCTTTCTTT
CTSSQLPLGGNTEAFF
>TRBJ1-1|TRBV19|-|-
TGTGCCAGTAGCCATATATTTATTCAGGTTCGCCTAACTGAAGCTTTCTTT
CASSHIFIQVRLTEAFF
>TRBJ2-7|TRBV10-2|few|-
TGCGCCAGCAGCAGGTACAGGTTATACGAGCAGTACTTC
CASSRYRLYEQYF
>TRBJ2-7|TRBV29-1|few|TRBD1
TGCAGCGTTTCAGGACAGGGGATAGCCGGCGAGCAGTACTTC
CSVSGQGIAGEQYF
>TRBJ2-7|TRBV27|-|TRBD2
TGTGCCAGCAGCCCGGGACTAGACACCTACGAGCAGTACTTC
CASSPGLDTYEQYF
>TRBJ2-1|TRBV9|-|TRBD2
TGTGCCAGCAGCGCCCTGACTAGCGGGAGGAGTAGTGAGCAGTTCTTC
CASSALTSGRSSEQFF
>TRBJ2-3|TRBV5-1|-|TRBD2
TGCGCCAGCAGCTTGGATACGGGAGGCTTCACAGATACGCAGTATTTT
CASSLDTGGFTDTQYF
>TRBJ2-3|TRBV2|-|TRBD2
TGTGCCAGCAGTTGGGGACTAGCGGGACGCACAGATACGCAGTATTTT
CASSWGLAGRTDTQYF
>TRBJ2-1|TRBV6-5|-|TRBD2
TGTGCCAGCAGTCCCGGGACTAGCGGGAGTTATGAGCAGTTCTTC
CASSPGTSGSYEQFF
>TRBJ2-7|TRBV3-1/TRBV3-2|few|-
TGTGCCAGCAGCGCTAGCCACGAGCAGTACTTC
CASSASHEQYF
>TRBJ2-7|TRBV27|-|-
TGTGCCAGCAGTTTAGAACGGGGAACAGGGCAGTCGAGGTCCTACGAGCAGTACTTC
CASSLERGTGQSRSYEQYF
>TRBJ2-3|TRBV2|-|-
TGTGCCAGCGGATCAGACAGGCTCCGCACAGATACGCAGTATTTT
CASGSDRLRTDTQYF
>TRBJ2-5|TRBV28|few|-
TGTGCCAGCAGCTCTGGAGGGGCTCAAAGGCCCCAGTACTTC
CASSSGGAQRPQYF
>TRBJ2-1|TRBV7-9|-|-
TGTGCCAGCAGCTGGACTTCCCCTCACAATGAGCAGTTCTTC
CASSWTSPHNEQFF
>TRBJ1-4|TRBV2|once|-
TGTGCCAGCAGTGAAGAAGACGGCGGAAAACTGTTTTTT
CASSEEDGGKLFF
>TRBJ1-2|TRBV6-5|-|-
TGTGCCAGCATGGCGGGGGGCCAGGGCTACACCTTC
CASMAGGQGYTF
>TRBJ1-4|TRBV11-2|once|-
TGTGCCAGCAGGCCACAGGGAGCATATAATGAAAAACTGTTTTTT
CASRPQGAYNEKLFF